The subject of this entry is one TCR beta chain. Antigen: not known. Only CD45RO-negative cells positively selected for CCR7 counted as naive CD8 cells, so terminally differentiated effector memory CD45RA+ cells were excluded. Free of recent acute infections or vaccinations, the donors were healthy HIV-negative adults. This was a deep-level run. The method was immunoSEQ multiplex PCR; TCRdb's version includes in-frame clones alone and lacks a portion of them. Of about 2.1 million clones in the sample, 90% to 95% are singletons; the top ten hold more than 1.5%. This entry comes from a study of shared clonotypes between healthy human individuals. Whole-study results and caveats: Having only a few donors restricted how much genetic and exposure-history diversity was captured. Despite large depth, sorted-subset datasets appeared incompletely sequenced.

Germline values: CDR1 SGHDT, CDR2 YYEEEE. Germline trimming cut 2 bases from V and 3 bases from J; bases unmatched to any gene: 2. The CDR3 loop spans 14 amino acids. The chain has TRBV5-6 and TRBJ1-5; TRBD1 agrees at 7 bases. Specimen: naive CD8+ T cells from PBMCs. This sequence was found in a man younger than 35 in good health. Some clones in this sample may be carry-over from other donors' samples. The CDR3 bases are TGTGCCAGCAGCTTCGGACAGGCCAATCAGCCCCAGCATTTT. It is translated as CASSFGQANQPQHF.